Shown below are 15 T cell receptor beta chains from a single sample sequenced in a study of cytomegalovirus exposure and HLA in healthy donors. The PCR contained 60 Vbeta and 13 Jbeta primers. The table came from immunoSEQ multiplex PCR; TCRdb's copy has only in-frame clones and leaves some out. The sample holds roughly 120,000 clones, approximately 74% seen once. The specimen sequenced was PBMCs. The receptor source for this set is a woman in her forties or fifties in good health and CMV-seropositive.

CDR3 sequence reads: CASSLEQIKYTEAFF. CDR3 sequence (DNA): TGCGCCAGCAGCTTGGAACAGATAAAGTACACTGAAGCTTTCTTT. The rearrangement joins TRBV5-1 to TRBJ1-1; unclear D gene. CDR1 and CDR2 from the germline V gene are SGHRS and YFSETQ. The CDR3 is 15 residues long. Trimming took 0 bases from V and 3 from J, leaving 12 bases between them.

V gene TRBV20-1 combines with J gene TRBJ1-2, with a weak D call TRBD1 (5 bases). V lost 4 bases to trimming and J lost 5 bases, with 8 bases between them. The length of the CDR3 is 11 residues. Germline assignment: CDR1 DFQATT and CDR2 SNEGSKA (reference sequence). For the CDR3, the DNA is TGCAGTGCTACACAGGAGTATGGCTACACCTTC. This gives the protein CSATQEYGYTF.

The CDR3 nucleotides are TGCGCCAGCAGCTTTCCCCTCGGGGCGGGGGGTAGGAATGAGCAGTTCTTC. Translation gives CASSFPLGAGGRNEQFF. V gene TRBV5-1 combines with J gene TRBJ2-1; 8 bases map to TRBD2. CDR1 SGHRS and CDR2 YFSETQ come from the germline V gene. CDR3 length: 17 residues. V trimming: 2 bases; J trimming: 7 bases; junction bases outside the gene matches: 14.

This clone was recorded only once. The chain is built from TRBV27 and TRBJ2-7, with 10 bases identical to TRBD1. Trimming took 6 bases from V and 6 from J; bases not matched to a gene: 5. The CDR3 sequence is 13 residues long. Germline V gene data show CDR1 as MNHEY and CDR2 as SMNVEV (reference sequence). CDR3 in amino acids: CASSLRQGAEQYF. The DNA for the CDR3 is TGTGCCAGCAGCCTAAGACAGGGGGCCGAGCAGTACTTC.

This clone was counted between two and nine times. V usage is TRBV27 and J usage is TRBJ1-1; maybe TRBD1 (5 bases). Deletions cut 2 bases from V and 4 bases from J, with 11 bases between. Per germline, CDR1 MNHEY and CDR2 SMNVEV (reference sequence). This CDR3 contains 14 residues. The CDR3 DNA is TGTGCCAGCAGTTTAGTCCCGGGGGGCACTGAAGCTTTCTTT. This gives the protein CASSLVPGGTEAFF.

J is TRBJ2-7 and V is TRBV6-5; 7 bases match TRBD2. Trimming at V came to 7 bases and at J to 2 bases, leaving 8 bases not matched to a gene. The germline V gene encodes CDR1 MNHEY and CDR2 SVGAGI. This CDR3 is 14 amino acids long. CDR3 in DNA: TGTGCCAGCAATCCCTTAGCGGGCACCTACGAGCAGTACTTC. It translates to CASNPLAGTYEQYF.

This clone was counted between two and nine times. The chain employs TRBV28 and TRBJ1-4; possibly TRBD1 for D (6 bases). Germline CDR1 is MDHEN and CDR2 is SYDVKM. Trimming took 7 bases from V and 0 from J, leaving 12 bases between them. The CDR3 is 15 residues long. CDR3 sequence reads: CASNTGSATNEKLFF. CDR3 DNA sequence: TGTGCCAGCAACACAGGGTCTGCAACTAATGAAAAACTGTTTTTT.

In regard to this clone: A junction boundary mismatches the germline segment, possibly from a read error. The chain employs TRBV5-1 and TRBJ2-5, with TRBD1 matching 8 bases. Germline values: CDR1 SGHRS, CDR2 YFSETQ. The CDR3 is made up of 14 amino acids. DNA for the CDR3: TGCGCCAACAGCCTGGGACAGGAGCGCGAGACCCAGTACTTC. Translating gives CANSLGQERETQYF.

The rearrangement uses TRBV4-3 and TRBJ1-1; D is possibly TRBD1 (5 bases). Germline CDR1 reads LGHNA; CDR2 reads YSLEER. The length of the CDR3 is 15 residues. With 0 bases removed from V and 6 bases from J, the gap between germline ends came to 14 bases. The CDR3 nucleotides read TGCGCCAGCAGCCAAGATTCGCGGGGGTACCCTGAAGCTTTCTTT. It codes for CASSQDSRGYPEAFF.

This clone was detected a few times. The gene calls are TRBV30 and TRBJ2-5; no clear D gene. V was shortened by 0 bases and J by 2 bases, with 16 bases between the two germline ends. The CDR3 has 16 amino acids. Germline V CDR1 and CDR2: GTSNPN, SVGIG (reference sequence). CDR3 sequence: CAWSVPWQNKQETQYF. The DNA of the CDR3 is TGTGCCTGGAGTGTACCGTGGCAAAACAAGCAAGAGACCCAGTACTTC.

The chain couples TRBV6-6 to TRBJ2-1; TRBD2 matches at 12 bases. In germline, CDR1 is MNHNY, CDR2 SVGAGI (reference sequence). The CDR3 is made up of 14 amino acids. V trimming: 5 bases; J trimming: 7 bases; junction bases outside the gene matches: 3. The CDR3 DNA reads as TGTGCCAGCAGTCTAGCGGGGGGGAAGAATGAGCAGTTCTTC. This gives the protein CASSLAGGKNEQFF.

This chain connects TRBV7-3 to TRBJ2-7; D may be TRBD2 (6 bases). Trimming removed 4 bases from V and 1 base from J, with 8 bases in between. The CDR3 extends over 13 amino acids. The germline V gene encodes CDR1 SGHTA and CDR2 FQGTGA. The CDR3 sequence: CASSSGSSYEQYF. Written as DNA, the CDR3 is TGTGCCAGCAGCTCCGGGAGTTCCTACGAGCAGTACTTC.

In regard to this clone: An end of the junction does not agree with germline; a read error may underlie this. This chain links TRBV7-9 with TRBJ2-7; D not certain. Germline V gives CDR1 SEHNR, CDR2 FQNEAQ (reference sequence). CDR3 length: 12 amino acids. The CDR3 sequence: CSSSFRQDEQYF. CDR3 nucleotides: TGTTCCAGCAGCTTCCGACAAGACGAGCAGTACTTC. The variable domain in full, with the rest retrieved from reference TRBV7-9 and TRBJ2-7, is DTGVSQNPRHKITKRGQNVTFRCDPISEHNRLYWYRQTLGQGPEFLTYFQNEAQLEKSRLLSDRFSAERPKGSFSTLEIQRTEQGDSAMYLCSSSFRQDEQYFGPGTRLTVT.

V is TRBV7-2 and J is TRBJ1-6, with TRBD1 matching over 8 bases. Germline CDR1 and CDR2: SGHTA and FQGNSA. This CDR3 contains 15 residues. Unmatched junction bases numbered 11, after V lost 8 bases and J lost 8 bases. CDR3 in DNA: TGTGCCAGCGGCTACCGGACAGGGAATGATTCACCCCTCCACTTT. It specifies CASGYRTGNDSPLHF. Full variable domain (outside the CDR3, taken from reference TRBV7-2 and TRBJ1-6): GAGVSQSPSNKVTEKGKDVELRCDPISGHTALYWYRQSLGQGLEFLIYFQGNSAPDKSGLPSDRFSAERTGGSVSTLTIQRTQQEDSAVYLCASGYRTGNDSPLHFGNGTRLTVT.

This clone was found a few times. The CDR3 loop reads CASSQDQMGAIQEKLFF. The CDR3 DNA reads as TGCGCCAGCAGCCAAGATCAAATGGGGGCGATTCAGGAAAAACTGTTTTTT. The chain combines TRBV4-3 with TRBJ1-4; D perhaps matches TRBD1 (6 bases). V shed 0 bases and J shed 8 bases, with 19 bases lying between them. The CDR3 extends over 17 amino acids. CDR1 is LGHNA, CDR2 YSLEER, per germline.